The 32 T cell receptor beta chains below come from one sample, sequenced in a study of blood T cell repertoires in COVID-19. TCRdb's table, derived via immunoSEQ multiplex PCR, lists solely in-frame clones and lacks some. The sample has about 110,000 clones; 71% are singletons. Sample: peripheral blood. The receptors derive from a human donor with acute or convalescent COVID-19. The donor label of this sample is uncertain.

This sequence joins TRBV7-6 and TRBJ2-3; 7 bases fit TRBD2. The CDR3 extends over 15 amino acids. In germline, CDR1 is SGHVS, CDR2 FNYEAQ. Unmatched junction bases numbered 1, after V lost 1 base and J lost 0 bases. This chain's CDR3 is CASSLVRGSTDTQYF. CDR3 DNA: TGTGCCAGCAGCTTAGTGCGGGGGAGCACAGATACGCAGTATTTT.

J is TRBJ2-7 and V is TRBV2; no definite D call. Germline CDR1 SNHLY, CDR2 FYNNEI. This CDR3 spans 13 amino acids. Trimming shortened V by 7 bases and J by 2 bases, and 12 bases separated the two germline ends. The CDR3 coding sequence is TGTGCCAGCATTTGGTTAGCAGCCTACGAGCAGTACTTC. It encodes CASIWLAAYEQYF.

The rearrangement uses TRBV28 and TRBJ2-2; the match to TRBD2 covers 8 bases. Germline CDR1 reads MDHEN; CDR2 reads SYDVKM. The V and J ends lost 6 bases and 0 bases, in that order; junction bases with no gene match: 3. The CDR3 extends over 15 amino acids. The CDR3, as DNA: TGTGCCAGCAGGGTAGCGGGGACGAACACCGGGGAGCTGTTTTTT. It translates to CASRVAGTNTGELFF.

This clone has only a few counts. This chain connects TRBV18 to TRBJ1-2; D is unresolved. The V gene lost 6 bases and the J gene lost 0 bases, with 11 bases spanning the gap. Germline CDR1 reads KGHSH; CDR2 reads LQKENI. This CDR3 has 14 amino acids. CDR3 loop: CASSPSTTNYGYTF. CDR3 nucleotides: TGTGCCAGCTCTCCCTCGACAACTAACTATGGCTACACCTTC.

The chain links TRBV18 to TRBJ1-5, with TRBD1 matching 10 bases. This CDR3 contains 16 residues. J was trimmed by 6 bases and V by 5 bases; bases with no gene match: 10. CDR1 is KGHSH, CDR2 LQKENI, per germline. The CDR3 nucleotides read TGTGCCAGCTCATCGTCTTTGGACAGGGGGGCTCAGCCCCAGCATTTT. Translated, it gives CASSSSLDRGAQPQHF.

The chain links TRBV12-5 to TRBJ1-5, with TRBD1 matching over 7 bases. V shed 6 bases and J 6 bases; nucleotides not matched to a gene: 8. The CDR3 length is 14 residues. Germline lookup yields CDR1 LGHNT and CDR2 FRNRAP. CDR3 DNA sequence: TGTGCTAGTGGATCACAGGGGTCGCCTCAGCCCCAGCATTTT. It is translated as CASGSQGSPQPQHF.

This clone was seen only once. The rearrangement joins TRBV7-9 to TRBJ2-5; perhaps TRBD2 as D (5 bases). Germline lookup yields CDR1 SEHNR and CDR2 FQNEAQ (reference sequence). The CDR3 covers 15 residues. Trimming cost V 1 base and J 7 bases, with 16 bases left between them. CDR3 loop: CASSLGTRPEVTQYF. CDR3 DNA: TGTGCCAGCAGCTTAGGAACTAGACCCGAGGTGACCCAGTACTTC.

The V and J genes are TRBV6-5 and TRBJ1-5; D gene unclear. Trimming stripped 2 bases from V and 2 bases from J, with 7 bases between. In germline, CDR1 is MNHEY, CDR2 SVGAGI. The CDR3 sequence is 14 residues long. Written as DNA, the CDR3 is TGTGCCAGCAGTTACGTGGCAGGCAATCAGCCCCAGCATTTT. It is translated as CASSYVAGNQPQHF.

The CDR3 nucleotides read TGTGCCAGCTCACCTCAGACCCGGGGGAATTCACCCCTCCACTTT. It yields the protein CASSPQTRGNSPLHF. This rearrangement joins TRBV18 to TRBJ1-6; perhaps TRBD1 as D (5 bases). The germline V and J ends were trimmed by 3 bases and 7 bases, with 13 bases remaining between them. Germline-derived CDR1 and CDR2 are KGHSH and LQKENI. CDR3 length equals 15 residues.

The chain uses TRBV19 and TRBJ1-1; 8 nucleotides align to TRBD1. Per the germline V gene, CDR1 is LNHDA and CDR2 is SQIVND (reference sequence). The CDR3 runs 14 residues. V was clipped by 5 bases and J by 5 bases; unmatched bases: 7. The CDR3 region is CASSAKQGVTEAFF. CDR3 sequence (DNA): TGTGCCAGTAGTGCAAAACAGGGGGTGACTGAAGCTTTCTTT.

The chain combines TRBV6-5 with TRBJ2-3; D remains ambiguous. V dropped 5 bases and J dropped 3 bases, with 6 bases sitting between them. CDR1 is MNHEY and CDR2 is SVGAGI in the germline V gene. The CDR3 sequence is 12 residues long. For the CDR3, the DNA is TGTGCCAGCAGTCTATCGACAGATACGCAGTATTTT. Amino acids: CASSLSTDTQYF.

The V gene is TRBV30, the J gene TRBJ1-5, with a weak D call TRBD1 (6 bases). The CDR3 has 14 amino acids. V lost 1 base to trimming and J lost 0 bases, with 7 bases between them. Looked up from germline, CDR1 is GTSNPN and CDR2 is SVGIG (reference sequence). DNA for the CDR3: TGTGCCTGGAGTGCACAGGGTAGCAATCAGCCCCAGCATTTT. It translates to CAWSAQGSNQPQHF. The variable domain in full, completed from reference TRBV30 and TRBJ1-5, reads SQTIHQWPATLVQPVGSPLSLECTVEGTSNPNLYWYRQAAGRGLQLLFYSVGIGQISSEVPQNLSASRPQDRQFILSSKKLLLSDSGFYLCAWSAQGSNQPQHFGDGTRLSIL.

This clone was seen only a few times. The CDR3 sequence: CASSLGRLSYEQYF. CDR3 in DNA: TGTGCCAGCAGCTTAGGCAGACTCTCCTACGAGCAGTACTTC. The chain joins TRBV7-9 to TRBJ2-7; D unclear. The CDR3 runs 14 residues. CDR1 and CDR2 (germline): SEHNR, FQNEAQ (reference sequence). V was pared by 1 base and J by 0 bases, with 7 bases between.

Written as DNA, the CDR3 is TGTGCCAGCAGCCCGAGATTCCCTCATAACACCGGGGAGCTGTTTTTT. Amino acids: CASSPRFPHNTGELFF. The rearrangement links TRBV9 to TRBJ2-2, with D hard to call. Germline CDR1 is SGDLS and CDR2 is YYNGEE. CDR3 length: 16 amino acids. Trimming removed 4 bases from V and 2 bases from J, with 15 bases in between.

The chain joins TRBV5-1 to TRBJ2-3; D may be TRBD1 (5 bases). This CDR3 has 14 amino acids. Germline CDR1 SGHRS, CDR2 YFSETQ. The V end lost 1 base, the J end lost 4 bases, and 10 bases lay between the germline ends. The CDR3 nucleotides read TGCGCCAGCAGCTTGTGGTCAGGGTCAGATACGCAGTATTTT. This codes for CASSLWSGSDTQYF.

This chain joins TRBV28 and TRBJ1-4; D remains unclear. V lost 5 bases and J lost 7, with 17 bases in between. The CDR3 covers 15 residues. CDR1 and CDR2 (germline): MDHEN, SYDVKM. The CDR3 bases are TGTGCCAGCAGTGTATTGGGCCAGACCACTGAAAAACTGTTTTTT. It is translated as CASSVLGQTTEKLFF.

The V gene is TRBV3-1 (or the pseudogene TRBV3-2), the J gene TRBJ1-4, with D perhaps matching TRBD1 (5 bases). Looked up from germline, CDR1 is LGHDT and CDR2 is YNNKEL (reference sequence). V was clipped by 4 bases and J by 6 bases, with 18 bases between them. The CDR3 has 16 residues. CDR3 nucleotide sequence: TGTGCCAGCAGCCCTAGTATCGGCTCGGGGGATGAAAAACTGTTTTTT. It translates to CASSPSIGSGDEKLFF.

The chain joins TRBV25-1 to TRBJ1-1, with D possibly matching TRBD1 (6 bases). This CDR3 comprises 15 residues. Trimming took 3 bases from V and 3 from J, leaving 14 bases between them. Germline V gene sequence: CDR1 MGHDK, CDR2 SYGVNS. CDR3 sequence (DNA): TGTGCCAGCAGTGACCCCAGGGGCCGATACACTGAAGCTTTCTTT. Amino acids: CASSDPRGRYTEAFF.

The gene calls are TRBV7-9 and TRBJ2-3, with 7 bases lining up with TRBD1. The trim removed 6 bases at V and 2 bases at J, leaving 8 bases unmatched. This CDR3 comprises 15 residues. Germline V lookup: CDR1 SEHNR, CDR2 FQNEAQ (reference sequence). The CDR3 region has the DNA TGTGCCAGCAGTGATACAGGGGTCAACACAGATACGCAGTATTTT. It yields the protein CASSDTGVNTDTQYF.

The J gene is TRBJ2-3, the V gene TRBV7-9, with a possible D match to TRBD2 (6 bases). This CDR3 region has 13 residues. The V and J ends lost 7 bases and 13 bases respectively, with 21 bases between them. In germline, CDR1 is SEHNR, CDR2 FQNEAQ (reference sequence). The CDR3 bases are TGTGCCAGCACCAAAATTCGGGAGACTAACGAGTATTTT. Its protein product is CASTKIRETNEYF.

A few counts support this clone. This chain uses TRBV19 with TRBJ2-7, with TRBD1 matching over 11 bases. Germline V gene data show CDR1 as LNHDA and CDR2 as SQIVND (reference sequence). With V trimmed by 4 bases and J by 9 bases, 8 bases remained unmatched. This CDR3 region has 14 residues. The CDR3 coding sequence is TGTGCCAGTAGTACCCTGGGACAGGGGGGCGTGCAGTACTTC. Its protein product is CASSTLGQGGVQYF. The full variable domain, rest sourced from reference TRBV19 and TRBJ2-7, is DGGITQSPKYLFRKEGQNVTLSCEQNLNHDAMYWYRQDPGQGLRLIYYSQIVNDFQKGDIAEGYSVSREKKESFPLTVTSAQKNPTAFYLCASSTLGQGGVQYFGPGTRLTVT.

The rearrangement links TRBV7-2 to TRBJ2-1; TRBD2 matches 7 bases. The CDR3 loop spans 16 amino acids. From germline, CDR1 is SGHTA and CDR2 FQGNSA. J lost 0 bases, V lost 5 bases, and 7 bases had no gene match. The CDR3 DNA reads TGTGCCAGCAGCCCGAAAGCGGGGAGCTCCTACAATGAGCAGTTCTTC. The encoded protein is CASSPKAGSSYNEQFF. Looking up the rest from reference TRBV7-2 and TRBJ2-1 gives the full variable domain: GAGVSQSPSNKVTEKGKDVELRCDPISGHTALYWYRQSLGQGLEFLIYFQGNSAPDKSGLPSDRFSAERTGGSVSTLTIQRTQQEDSAVYLCASSPKAGSSYNEQFFGPGTRLTVL.

V gene TRBV7-3 combines with J gene TRBJ2-2; no clear D. Germline CDR1 reads SGHTA; CDR2 reads FQGTGA. Trimming shortened V by 3 bases and J by 4 bases, and 6 bases separated the two germline ends. The CDR3 has 13 residues. CDR3 residues: CASSFSSTGELFF. The CDR3 DNA sequence: TGTGCCAGCAGCTTCTCCAGCACCGGGGAGCTGTTTTTT.

There are many counts of this clone. The CDR3 spells CASSEATGGEEQFF. CDR3 sequence (DNA): TGCGCCAGCAGTGAGGCCACAGGGGGCGAGGAGCAGTTCTTC. The V and J genes are TRBV10-1 and TRBJ2-1; 9 bases align to TRBD1. V gave up 2 bases and J gave up 10 bases; unmatched junction bases: 6. This CDR3 region has 14 residues. CDR1 is WNHNN and CDR2 is SYGVQD in the germline V gene (reference sequence).

This clone was found a few times. V is TRBV5-1 and J is TRBJ2-2, with 7 nucleotides matching TRBD2. The CDR3 totals 13 residues. The germline gives CDR1 SGHRS, CDR2 YFSETQ. The V gene end was trimmed by 3 bases and the J gene end by 5 bases; junction bases not matched to a gene: 1. CDR3 loop: CASSWGGTGELFF. CDR3 DNA sequence: TGCGCCAGCAGCTGGGGAGGGACCGGGGAGCTGTTTTTT.

V is TRBV7-2 and J is TRBJ1-1; D gene uncertain. This CDR3 has 13 amino acids. The V gene lost 1 base and the J gene lost 4 bases, with 7 bases spanning the gap. Germline V gene lookup returns CDR1 SGHTA and CDR2 FQGNSA. The CDR3 DNA sequence: TGTGCCAGCAGCTTAGTCGAGAGCACTGAAGCTTTCTTT. This gives the protein CASSLVESTEAFF.

V usage is TRBV7-2 and J usage is TRBJ2-1; 7 bases are shared with TRBD2. Looked up from germline, CDR1 is SGHTA and CDR2 is FQGNSA. V shed 6 bases and J 9 bases; nucleotides not matched to a gene: 14. The length of the CDR3 is 15 residues. The CDR3 is CASSVGLGGIGEQFF. The CDR3 nucleotides are TGTGCCAGCAGTGTAGGACTAGGTGGGATAGGTGAGCAGTTCTTC. The full variable domain, completed using reference TRBV7-2 and TRBJ2-1, is GAGVSQSPSNKVTEKGKDVELRCDPISGHTALYWYRQSLGQGLEFLIYFQGNSAPDKSGLPSDRFSAERTGGSVSTLTIQRTQQEDSAVYLCASSVGLGGIGEQFFGPGTRLTVL.

The chain is built from TRBV18 and TRBJ1-5; a possible D gene is TRBD1 (6 bases). This CDR3 has 16 amino acids. Trimming shortened V by 5 bases and J by 6 bases, and 20 bases separated the two germline ends. Looked up from germline, CDR1 is KGHSH and CDR2 is LQKENI. The CDR3 loop is CASSEGQLRGGQPQHF. CDR3 in DNA: TGTGCCAGCTCAGAAGGACAGCTACGGGGGGGTCAGCCCCAGCATTTT.

The gene calls are TRBV15 and TRBJ2-3; 9 positions match TRBD2. This CDR3 contains 18 residues. Trimming at V came to 1 base and at J to 4 bases, leaving 12 bases not matched to a gene. In germline, CDR1 is LNHNV, CDR2 YYDKDF (reference sequence). The CDR3 is CATSRVPRGGGASDTQYF. DNA of the CDR3: TGTGCCACCAGCAGAGTTCCCCGGGGCGGGGGGGCTTCAGATACGCAGTATTTT. Variable domain in full (rest from reference TRBV15 and TRBJ2-3): DAMVIQNPRYQVTQFGKPVTLSCSQTLNHNVMYWYQQKSSQAPKLLFHYYDKDFNNEADTPDNFQSRRPNTSFCFLDIRSPGLGDTAMYLCATSRVPRGGGASDTQYFGPGTRLTVL.

This clone was detected only a few times. The chain recombines TRBV19 with TRBJ1-6; D is uncertain. In germline, CDR1 is LNHDA, CDR2 SQIVND (reference sequence). Trimming took 6 bases from V and 5 from J, leaving 8 bases between them. The CDR3 totals 13 residues. CDR3: CASRDGDNSPLHF. CDR3 in DNA: TGTGCCAGTAGGGACGGGGATAATTCACCCCTCCACTTT.

The rearrangement uses TRBV7-9 and TRBJ1-2; TRBD1 is a possible D gene (6 bases). The length of the CDR3 is 13 residues. Between the trimmed V and J ends, which lost 5 bases and 2 bases, there was a span of 9 bases. CDR1 is SEHNR, CDR2 FQNEAQ, per germline (reference sequence). The CDR3 loop is CASSNRENYGYTF. The CDR3 region has the DNA TGTGCCAGCAGCAACAGGGAGAACTATGGCTACACCTTC. The complete variable domain, with remaining parts taken from reference TRBV7-9 and TRBJ1-2, reads DTGVSQNPRHKITKRGQNVTFRCDPISEHNRLYWYRQTLGQGPEFLTYFQNEAQLEKSRLLSDRFSAERPKGSFSTLEIQRTEQGDSAMYLCASSNRENYGYTFGSGTRLTVV.

This clone was seen only once. The chain links TRBV30 to TRBJ2-1, with a possible D match to TRBD2 (5 bases). Trimming stripped 2 bases from V and 8 bases from J, with 7 bases between. The CDR3 runs 11 residues. Germline values: CDR1 GTSNPN, CDR2 SVGIG (reference sequence). CDR3 DNA sequence: TGTGCCTGGAGTTCCGGGGATGAGCAGTTCTTC. Translation: CAWSSGDEQFF.